This TCR beta chain was sequenced for a study of PD-L1 blockade in urothelial cancer. Across the study: Once treatment had started, blood was analyzed at 3 weeks (second dose) and again at 6 weeks. Median T cell yield from blood was around 140,000.

The germline CDR1 and CDR2 sequences are KGHSH and LQKENI. Between the trimmed V and J ends, which lost 4 bases and 7 bases, there was a span of 17 bases. The CDR3 is made up of 15 amino acids. This clone was counted a single time. This table comes from immunoSEQ multiplex PCR, and its TCRdb copy is limited to in-frame clones, with some not included. The data hold approximately 70,000 clones, with about 88% observed a single time. The sequencing used PBMCs, collected around atezolizumab (anti-PD-L1) treatment. This chain connects TRBV18 to TRBJ2-1; D is possibly TRBD1 (6 bases). The sequence came from a man aged 55 to 70 with urothelial cancer. The chain's CDR3 is CASSLDKGVVNEQFF. The DNA of the CDR3 is TGTGCCAGCTCACTCGACAAGGGGGTTGTGAATGAGCAGTTCTTC.